Sequencing of this T cell receptor beta chain was carried out in a study of beta chain features in type 1 diabetes. Donors contributed one heparinised blood draw apiece, averaging roughly 0.12 L. Using CD45RO/CCR7/CD25/CD127/CD95/CD27, CD4+ naive, central memory, regulatory and stem cell-like memory cells were sorted. Worth noting for this clone: Its specificity is not known.

General study results and limits: Across all four CD4+ subsets, people with type 1 diabetes showed modestly shorter TCRB CDR3s. Comparison showed that naive, central memory and Treg TCRB repertoires appeared more similar among patients than among healthy donors.

In germline, CDR1 is KGHSH, CDR2 LQKENI. The CDR3 consists of 16 residues. V trimming: 1 base; J trimming: 7 bases; junction bases outside the gene matches: 3. Investigators reverse transcribed all isolated RNA, so they sequenced expressed TCRB transcripts. Clones were read by immunoSEQ multiplex PCR, and TCRdb kept only the in-frame ones, dropping some. The sample contains 860,000 or so clones, 15% to 20% of which appear only once. This receptor was identified in a woman between 18 and 30 years old in good health. The rearrangement links TRBV18 to TRBJ2-1; 14 bases line up with TRBD2. Sequenced: naive CD4+ T cells from blood. CDR3: CASSPQRLAGGNEQFF. CDR3 bases: TGTGCCAGCTCACCACAGAGACTAGCGGGAGGGAATGAGCAGTTCTTC.